The clone carrying this TCR beta chain was observed a few times. The antigen is not known. Cultured cells yielded isolated CD4+ T cells after approximately nine days. It was between March and December 2020 that the person had a SARS-CoV-2 infection confirmed by PCR. This specimen belongs to a study of vaccination effects on CD4 cells after COVID-19. The assay was immunoSEQ multiplex PCR, and TCRdb's table has in-frame clones only and misses some. The sample carries 50,000 to 70,000 clones, about 69% recorded once. This clonotype was obtained from a human donor who had a prior SARS-CoV-2 infection. The source material was CD4+ T cells from PBMCs cultured without peptide, sampled before COVID-19 vaccination.

CDR3 protein: CASSFGGPNTGELFF. The CDR3 nucleotides read TGCGCCAGCAGCTTTGGAGGGCCGAACACCGGGGAGCTGTTTTTT. The rearrangement links TRBV5-1 to TRBJ2-2; a possible D gene is TRBD2 (6 bases). This CDR3 spans 15 amino acids. Trimming pared 2 bases from V and 0 bases from J, leaving 8 bases between. Germline V gives CDR1 SGHRS, CDR2 YFSETQ.